These 9 T cell receptor beta chains were all obtained from the same sample, sequenced in a study of graft-versus-host responses after intestinal transplantation. Measured with immunoSEQ multiplex PCR; TCRdb has only the in-frame clones, and not every one. Among thousands of clones, 85% to 95% were seen once, and the ten largest hold approximately 1.5%. The specimen was PBMCs, collected around 31 days after intestinal transplant. Source of these receptors: a human patient who received an intestinal transplant, so some T cells may come from the graft donor.

The chain uses TRBV10-1 and TRBJ1-2; possible D gene TRBD1, 6 bases. The CDR3 runs to 13 residues. Trimming stripped 2 bases from V and 4 bases from J, with 8 bases between. Germline loops: CDR1 WNHNN, CDR2 SYGVQD (reference sequence). This CDR3 is CASSEGGSYGYTF. The CDR3 DNA sequence: TGCGCCAGCAGTGAGGGGGGCAGCTATGGCTACACCTTC.

The chain couples TRBV11-3 to TRBJ1-5, with a tentative D call TRBD1 (6 bases). V was clipped by 1 base and J by 4 bases, with 14 bases between them. From germline, CDR1 is SGHNT and CDR2 YENEEA. The CDR3 has 16 residues. The CDR3 nucleotides read TGTGCCAGCAGCTTAGCCACCAGGGGCCTGAATCAGCCCCAGCATTTT. This codes for CASSLATRGLNQPQHF.

This chain connects TRBV4-1 to TRBJ2-2; 7 bases agree with TRBD1. The CDR3 is made up of 15 amino acids. Germline V lookup: CDR1 MGHRA, CDR2 YSYEKL. V lost 5 bases and J lost 5; bases outside the gene matches: 8. As DNA, the CDR3 is TGCGCCAGCAGCACTCCGGGACAGAAGACCGGGGAGCTGTTTTTT. Translation: CASSTPGQKTGELFF.

The chain recombines TRBV7-9 with TRBJ2-2; D ambiguous. The V end was cut by 4 bases, the J end by 4 bases, with 7 bases between. The CDR3 extends over 13 amino acids. Germline V CDR1 and CDR2: SEHNR, FQNEAQ (reference sequence). The DNA for the CDR3 is TGTGCCAGCAGCTCGTCGCGCACCGGGGAGCTGTTTTTT. Residues: CASSSSRTGELFF.

V gene TRBV19 combines with J gene TRBJ2-2; 9 bases align to TRBD2. Losses at the gene ends were 4 bases for V and 4 bases for J; bases not matched to a gene: 10. Germline values: CDR1 LNHDA, CDR2 SQIVND (reference sequence). The CDR3 runs 17 residues. The CDR3 sequence: CASSRPAGGYFTGELFF. The CDR3 region has the DNA TGTGCCAGTAGTAGACCCGCGGGGGGGTATTTCACCGGGGAGCTGTTTTTT.

V gene TRBV7-9 combines with J gene TRBJ1-4; D is undetermined. V lost 5 bases and J lost 0, with 7 bases in between. The CDR3 has 14 amino acids. The germline V gene encodes CDR1 SEHNR and CDR2 FQNEAQ (reference sequence). CDR3 loop: CASSGGATNEKLFF. CDR3 bases: TGTGCCAGCAGCGGAGGAGCAACTAATGAAAAACTGTTTTTT.

The chain has TRBV2 and TRBJ2-5; TRBD2 matches 14 bases. Germline loops: CDR1 SNHLY, CDR2 FYNNEI. This CDR3 has 17 amino acids. The ends lost 4 bases at V and 1 base at J; junction bases unmatched: 5. The CDR3 DNA reads as TGTGCCAGCAGTGGGACTAGCGGGGGGCCGACCCAAGAGACCCAGTACTTC. Protein sequence: CASSGTSGGPTQETQYF.

J is TRBJ2-5 and V is TRBV2; D ambiguous. The V gene lost 9 bases and the J gene lost 3 bases, with 17 bases spanning the gap. The CDR3 spans 14 residues. Germline CDR1 is SNHLY and CDR2 is FYNNEI. The chain's CDR3 is CARTQLRAEETQYF. CDR3 nucleotides: TGTGCCAGGACCCAACTAAGGGCTGAAGAGACCCAGTACTTC.

The chain carries TRBV6-4 and TRBJ2-2; 9 nucleotides agree with TRBD2. The length of the CDR3 is 15 residues. The ends lost 5 bases at V and 4 bases at J; junction bases unmatched: 5. CDR1 is MRHNA and CDR2 is SNTAGT in the germline V gene. CDR3 protein: CASSSSGIGTGELFF. Written as DNA, the CDR3 is TGTGCCAGCAGTTCTAGCGGGATCGGCACCGGGGAGCTGTTTTTT.